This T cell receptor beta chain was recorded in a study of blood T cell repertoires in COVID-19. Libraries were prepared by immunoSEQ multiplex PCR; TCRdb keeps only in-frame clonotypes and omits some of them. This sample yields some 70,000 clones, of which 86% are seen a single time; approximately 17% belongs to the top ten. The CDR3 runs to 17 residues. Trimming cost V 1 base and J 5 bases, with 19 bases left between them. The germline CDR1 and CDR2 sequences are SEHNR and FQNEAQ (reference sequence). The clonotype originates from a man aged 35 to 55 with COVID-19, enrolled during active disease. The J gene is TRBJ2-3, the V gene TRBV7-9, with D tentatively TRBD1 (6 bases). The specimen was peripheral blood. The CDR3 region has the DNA TGTGCCAGCAGCTTAGGAAGGGGGATCCCGTCCCTAGATACGCAGTATTTT. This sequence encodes CASSLGRGIPSLDTQYF.